Shown below are 9 T cell receptor beta chains from a single sample sequenced in a study of shared clonotypes between healthy human individuals (dated by TCRdb to 2020 to 2022). Library construction relied on the immunoSEQ multiplex PCR assay. This immuneACCESS table, as held by TCRdb, lists in-frame sequences with V and J called but not all clones. Of the missing ones, under half trace to an unresolved V gene in checked studies; the others have no known cause. This sample lists about 2.3 million clones; about nine tenths were detected once. 0.37% of the sample goes to the ten largest clones. The sequencing sample was made of naive CD4+ T cells from PBMCs. Explained via the paper, the cell subset or site label denotes: CD45RA+ positively selected. Receptor source: a man between 18 and 35 years old in good health. Some clones in this sample may be carry-over from other donors' samples.

The J gene is TRBJ2-7, the V gene TRBV5-1; D may be TRBD2 (6 bases). Germline V CDR1 and CDR2: SGHRS, YFSETQ. The CDR3 sequence is 16 residues long. V was clipped by 5 bases and J by 3 bases, with 21 bases between them. This CDR3 is CASRKETGTLIYEQYF. CDR3 DNA sequence: TGCGCCAGCAGAAAAGAGACCGGGACTCTCATCTACGAGCAGTACTTC.

V gene TRBV30 combines with J gene TRBJ2-7, with 10 bases aligning to TRBD1. The J segment lost 0 bases and the V segment lost 5 bases, leaving 13 bases of the junction unmatched. The CDR3 is 17 amino acids. CDR1 is GTSNPN and CDR2 is SVGIG in the germline V gene (reference sequence). CDR3 bases: TGTGCCTGGGTCCGGGACAGGGGTTCGCAGAGCTCCTACGAGCAGTACTTC. It yields the protein CAWVRDRGSQSSYEQYF. The complete variable domain, with remaining parts taken from reference TRBV30 and TRBJ2-7, reads SQTIHQWPATLVQPVGSPLSLECTVEGTSNPNLYWYRQAAGRGLQLLFYSVGIGQISSEVPQNLSASRPQDRQFILSSKKLLLSDSGFYLCAWVRDRGSQSSYEQYFGPGTRLTVT.

The V call is TRBV28, the J call TRBJ1-4; 7 bases line up with TRBD1. The length of the CDR3 is 13 residues. CDR1 is MDHEN and CDR2 is SYDVKM in the germline V gene. V was clipped by 6 bases and J by 8 bases; unmatched bases: 6. The CDR3 spells CASRRGRWEKLFF. CDR3 in DNA: TGTGCCAGCAGAAGGGGGCGATGGGAAAAACTGTTTTTT.

The rearrangement uses TRBV9 and TRBJ2-1, with 8 bases lining up with TRBD1. CDR1 and CDR2 (germline): SGDLS, YYNGEE. CDR3 size: 14 residues. V lost 2 bases, J lost 5 bases, and 3 bases stayed unmatched. The CDR3 DNA reads TGTGCCAGCAGCGTCTGGACAGGGCACAATGAGCAGTTCTTC. This gives the protein CASSVWTGHNEQFF.

V gene TRBV5-1 combines with J gene TRBJ2-7, with 7 bases fitting TRBD1. V lost 3 bases to trimming and J lost 0 bases; unmatched junction nucleotides: 6. Looked up from germline, CDR1 is SGHRS and CDR2 is YFSETQ. The CDR3 is made up of 15 amino acids. CDR3 in DNA: TGCGCCAGCAGCTCCGAACCAGGGGGCTCCTACGAGCAGTACTTC. Its translation is CASSSEPGGSYEQYF.

This chain joins TRBV5-1 and TRBJ2-7; the D is unclear. Germline CDR1 SGHRS, CDR2 YFSETQ. The CDR3 spans 17 residues. V was pared by 9 bases and J by 2 bases, with 27 bases between. The CDR3 reads CATSLRGQQYGPYEQYF. The CDR3 bases are TGCGCCACCTCCCTCCGCGGCCAACAGTATGGGCCCTACGAGCAGTACTTC.

Points on this clone: Other DNA sequences in this sample translate to the same CDR3. This sequence joins TRBV2 and TRBJ1-5; 9 positions match TRBD1. The CDR3 runs 14 residues. The junction had 2 bases not matched to a gene; V was cut back by 4 bases and J by 4 bases. Germline-derived CDR1 and CDR2 are SNHLY and FYNNEI. Here the CDR3 reads CASSGTGANQPQHF. CDR3 nucleotides: TGTGCCAGCAGTGGGACAGGGGCGAATCAGCCCCAGCATTTT.

This clone came up once. The rearrangement links TRBV9 to TRBJ2-6, with D maybe TRBD2 (5 bases). The CDR3 covers 17 residues. V lost 4 bases and J lost 9, with 23 bases in between. CDR1 and CDR2 (germline): SGDLS, YYNGEE. The CDR3 DNA sequence: TGTGCCAGCAGCTTTAGCGTAATTAGCCGGGAAGGCAACGTCCTGACTTTC. It codes for CASSFSVISREGNVLTF.

V usage is TRBV7-9 and J usage is TRBJ1-1, with TRBD1 identical over 7 bases. V dropped 3 bases and J dropped 4; count of bases not matched to a gene: 17. The CDR3 sequence is 18 residues long. Per the germline V gene, CDR1 is SEHNR and CDR2 is FQNEAQ (reference sequence). In nucleotides, the CDR3 is TGTGCCAGCAGCTTCCAGACAGGGTGGGGTACCCCGCTCACTGAAGCTTTCTTT. Translation: CASSFQTGWGTPLTEAFF.